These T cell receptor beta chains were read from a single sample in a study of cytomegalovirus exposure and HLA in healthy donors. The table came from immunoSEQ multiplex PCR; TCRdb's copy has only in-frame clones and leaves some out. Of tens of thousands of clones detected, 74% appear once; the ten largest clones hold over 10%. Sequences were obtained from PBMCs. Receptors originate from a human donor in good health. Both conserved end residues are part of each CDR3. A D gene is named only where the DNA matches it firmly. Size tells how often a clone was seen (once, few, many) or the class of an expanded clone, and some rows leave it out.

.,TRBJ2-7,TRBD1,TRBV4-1,TGCGCCAGCAGCCAAGAACAGGGGGCGGACGAGCAGTACTTC,CASSQEQGADEQYF
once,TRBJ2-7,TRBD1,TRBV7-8,TGTGCCAGCACCCCGGGACAGGGTGCCTACGAGCAGTACTTC,CASTPGQGAYEQYF
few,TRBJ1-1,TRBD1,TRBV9,TGTGCCAGCAGCGTAAGGGGGGACAGGGTGAACACTGAAGCTTTCTTT,CASSVRGDRVNTEAFF
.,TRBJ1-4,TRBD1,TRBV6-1,TGTGCCAGCACCGACCCTACAGGGGCTAATGAAAAACTGTTTTTT,CASTDPTGANEKLFF
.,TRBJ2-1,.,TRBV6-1,TGTGCCAGCAGGGCTAGTATTTCCTACAATGAGCAGTTCTTC,CASRASISYNEQFF
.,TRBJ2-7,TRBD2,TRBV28,TGTGCCAGCAGCCGTACCCGGACTAGCTCCTACGAGCAGTACTTC,CASSRTRTSSYEQYF
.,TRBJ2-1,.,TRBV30,TGTGCCTGGATGGGCTCTAACAATGAGCAGTTCTTC,CAWMGSNNEQFF
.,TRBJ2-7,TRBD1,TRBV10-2,TGCGCCCCCAACCGAGGGATTTCGGGACAGATAACCTACGAGCAGTACTTC,CAPNRGISGQITYEQYF
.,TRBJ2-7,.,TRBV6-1,TGTGCCAGCAGTTCTGGGACACTTCCCTACGAGCAGTACTTC,CASSSGTLPYEQYF
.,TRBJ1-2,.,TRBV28,TGTGCCAGCAGTACCGGGGTAGTGAACTATGGCTACACCTTC,CASSTGVVNYGYTF
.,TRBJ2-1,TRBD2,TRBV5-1,TGCGCCAGCAGCTCGGGACTAGCGGGAGGGAATGAGCAGTTCTTC,CASSSGLAGGNEQFF
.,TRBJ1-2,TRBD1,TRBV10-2,TGCGCCAGCACCCAGGGGGCAGGGGGATTCGCTGGCTACACCTTC,CASTQGAGGFAGYTF
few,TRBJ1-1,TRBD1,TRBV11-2,TGTGCCAGCAGCCGTACAGGGACAGGGGGCACTGAAGCTTTCTTT,CASSRTGTGGTEAFF
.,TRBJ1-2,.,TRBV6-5,TGTGCCAGCAGTTACGGTAGAGGGAACTATGGCTACACCTTC,CASSYGRGNYGYTF
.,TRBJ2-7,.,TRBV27,TGTGCCAGCAGTCGAGTGGACAGCTCCTACGAGCAGTACTTC,CASSRVDSSYEQYF
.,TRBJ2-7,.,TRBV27,TGTGCCAGCAGTTTATCCGGGGGCGAGCAGTACTTC,CASSLSGGEQYF
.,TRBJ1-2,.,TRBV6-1,TGTGCCAGCAGTGCTGGAAGGGGAGGCAGCTATGGCTACACCTTC,CASSAGRGGSYGYTF
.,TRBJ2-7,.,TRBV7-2,TGTGCCAGCAGCTTACTTTTCCAGTCAGGCGAGCAGTACTTC,CASSLLFQSGEQYF
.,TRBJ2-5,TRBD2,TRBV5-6,TGTGCCAGCAGCTTGGGTAGCGGGAAGAGCCAAGAGACCCAGTACTTC,CASSLGSGKSQETQYF
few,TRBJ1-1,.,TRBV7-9,TGTTCCAGCAGCCTGATCGGGGCTGAAGCTTTCTTT,CSSSLIGAEAFF
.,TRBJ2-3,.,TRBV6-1,TGTGCCAGCAGCCCGGCAGGGGCCTCAGATACGCAGTATTTT,CASSPAGASDTQYF
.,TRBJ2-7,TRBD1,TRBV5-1,TGCGCCAGCAGCTTAACGGGACAGGACTACGAGCAGTACTTC,CASSLTGQDYEQYF
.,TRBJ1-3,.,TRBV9,TGTGCCAGCAGCTACGCCCAGGCGGGAAACACCATATATTTT,CASSYAQAGNTIYF
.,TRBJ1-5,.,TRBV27,TGTGCCAGCAGTCTGGCTGTGAATCAGCCCCAGCATTTT,CASSLAVNQPQHF
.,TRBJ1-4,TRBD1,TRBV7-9,TGTGCCAGCAGCTCTCCCGGACAGGCCGAAAAACTGTTTTTT,CASSSPGQAEKLFF
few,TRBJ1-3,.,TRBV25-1,TGTGCCAGCAGTGAACAGGGTGCTGGAAACACCATATATTTT,CASSEQGAGNTIYF
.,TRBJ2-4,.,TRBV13,TGTGCCAGCAGCTTAGAGCGGAACATTCAGTACTTC,CASSLERNIQYF
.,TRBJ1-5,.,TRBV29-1,TGCAGCTGTCAGACAGGCCCCAATCAGCCCCAGCATTTT,CSCQTGPNQPQHF